Many counts were recorded for the clone carrying this TCR beta chain. Its specificity is unknown. Template material for amplifying TCR beta CDR3 regions consisted of RNA transcripts. RT-PCR in the first round (using the HTBI primer set) targeted the TCR CDR3. TCRdb reprocessed the multiplex PCR reads with MiXCR, giving one entry per CDR3 protein. The data hold 500,000 to 550,000 distinct CDR3 sequences, with 20% observed a single time. Diagnosing involved the use of clinical symptoms, serum thyroxine and TRAb, thyroid ultrasound and orbital computed tomography. PBMCs were derived from about 10 ml fresh peripheral blood. The data stem from a study of T cells in Graves' hyperthyroidism and ophthalmopathy. The overall study: It was at initial diagnosis, before any treatment, that peripheral blood was collected. Whole-study results and caveats: By a 13 V-J model, ophthalmopathy was set apart from stable hyperthyroidism.

The CDR3 loop spans 13 amino acids. V lost 6 bases to trimming and J lost 8 bases; unmatched junction nucleotides: 7. The sequencing sample was made of blood. This chain uses TRBV12-3 or TRBV12-4 with TRBJ2-5; 9 positions agree with TRBD2. The TCR originated in a man between 18 and 29 years old with Graves' hyperthyroidism. CDR3 sequence reads: CASSPAGGETQYF. The CDR3, as DNA: TGTGCCAGCAGCCCAGCGGGGGGAGAAACCCAGTACTTC.